These 5 T cell receptor beta chains originate from one sample sequenced in a study of regulatory T cells in long-lasting Graves disease (dated by TCRdb to the early 2020s). Library preparation employed multiplex PCR. The run used an Illumina HiSeq 4000. TCR beta libraries were built with iRepertoire HTBI primers and Arm-PCR amplification of CDR3 regions. TCRdb reanalyzed the raw reads on its own, using fastp at Q25 for trimming and MiXCR for clone calling, and kept in-frame beta chains. Each CDR3 protein appears once, grouped with its most common genes and DNA. This sample gives about 420,000 distinct CDR3 sequences in total; about a sixth of them show up just once. 23% of the sample is taken by the ten largest. The sample's time point label, decoded: newly diagnosed GD, antithyroid drugs for less than 3 months. For both TCR sequencing and RNA sequencing, RNA was extracted from PBMCs using TRIzol.

This sample also belongs to another study, concerning T cells in Graves' hyperthyroidism and ophthalmopathy.

This specimen consisted of peripheral blood mononuclear cells (PBMCs), obtained at new diagnosis, from a patient treated with antithyroid drugs. All receptors derive from a woman aged 18-29 years with Graves disease. Donor details come from another sample of the same person, matched by shared clones.

In its sample, this clonotype was seen many times. The chain couples TRBV28 to TRBJ2-5; 8 bases are shared with TRBD1. This CDR3 has 15 residues. The V gene's germline CDR1 is MDHEN and CDR2 SYDVKM. J gave up 7 bases and V 3 bases, and 10 bases lay outside the gene matches. The CDR3 protein is CASSLGQAHLGTQYF. In DNA, the CDR3 is TGTGCCAGCAGTTTGGGACAGGCCCACCTGGGGACCCAGTACTTC.

This clonotype was seen at least ten times. This chain connects TRBV5-1 to TRBJ1-1; 7 bases align to TRBD1. CDR3 length: 16 residues. The V and J ends lost 6 bases and 0 bases, in that order; junction bases with no gene match: 11. Germline CDR1 is SGHRS and CDR2 is YFSETQ. The CDR3 sequence is CASTKTGVAMNTEAFF. The CDR3, as DNA: TGCGCCAGCACAAAAACAGGGGTCGCTATGAACACTGAAGCTTTCTTT.

This clonotype appeared a few times. The gene calls are TRBV30 and TRBJ2-7; a weak D match, TRBD1 (7 bases). CDR3 length: 15 amino acids. Germline CDR1 and CDR2: GTSNPN and SVGIG (reference sequence). The V gene lost 0 bases and the J gene lost 0 bases, with 12 bases spanning the gap. The CDR3 nucleotides read TGTGCCTGGAGTGTCCCCAGGGGGGACTCCTACGAGCAGTACTTC. Translating gives CAWSVPRGDSYEQYF.

V and J are TRBV12-3 or TRBV12-4 and TRBJ2-7; 9 nucleotides line up with TRBD1. This CDR3 region has 15 residues. Trimming removed 6 bases from V and 6 bases from J; junction bases left unmatched: 12. CDR3 residues: CASRPSGTGLTEQYF. CDR3 nucleotide sequence: TGTGCCAGCAGACCCTCCGGGACAGGGTTAACCGAGCAGTACTTC.

The chain is built from TRBV6-1 and TRBJ1-3, with D maybe TRBD1 (6 bases). The V and J ends lost 5 bases and 0 bases respectively, with 14 bases between them. Germline V gene data show CDR1 as MNHNS and CDR2 as SASEGT. The CDR3 is 16 amino acids. Here the CDR3 DNA reads TGTGCCAGCAGTAGGACAGAGGGTCGCTCTGGAAACACCATATATTTT. Protein sequence: CASSRTEGRSGNTIYF.